These 5 T cell receptor beta chains share one sample of origin, sequenced in a study of blood T cell repertoires in COVID-19. The protocol was immunoSEQ multiplex PCR, while the TCRdb copy is restricted to in-frame clones and leaves out a portion. The data show about 200,000 clones, with about 89% seen just once and around 8% held by the top ten. The sequenced sample consisted of PBMCs or T cells enriched from blood (not recorded which). The receptors derive from a woman under 30 who had recovered from COVID-19.

The chain uses TRBV21-1 and TRBJ1-6. TRBV21-1 is deemed a pseudogene. This CDR3 has 12 residues. CDR3 sequence reads: CASSRSHSPLHF. CDR3 DNA: TGTGCCAGCAGCCGGAGCCATTCACCCCTCCACTTT.

The chain couples TRBV11-2 to TRBJ1-6; D possibly corresponds to TRBD1 (6 bases). The CDR3 is made up of 14 amino acids. The V end was cut by 4 bases, the J end by 10 bases, with 14 bases between. Germline V gives CDR1 SGHAT, CDR2 FQNNGV. DNA of the CDR3: TGTGCCAGCAGCTCTTCAGGGGACGGGTCACCCCTCCACTTT. Translation gives CASSSSGDGSPLHF.

The V gene is TRBV7-9, the J gene TRBJ2-1; D is possibly TRBD2 (5 bases). Per the germline V gene, CDR1 is SEHNR and CDR2 is FQNEAQ (reference sequence). The germline V and J ends were trimmed by 10 bases and 6 bases, with 13 bases remaining between them. CDR3 length equals 12 residues. CDR3 region: CATTLGSNEQFF. CDR3 in DNA: TGTGCCACCACTTTAGGGAGCAATGAGCAGTTCTTC.

The rearrangement joins TRBV4-2 to TRBJ1-2; D is unresolved. The V and J ends lost 1 base and 8 bases respectively, with 8 bases between them. CDR3 length equals 12 residues. CDR1 and CDR2 from the germline V gene are LGHNA and YNFKEQ. CDR3 loop: CASSQVAGGYTF. The CDR3 DNA sequence: TGTGCCAGCAGCCAAGTCGCGGGCGGCTACACCTTC.

The gene calls are TRBV6-1 and TRBJ2-7; 7 nucleotides match TRBD2. The germline CDR1 and CDR2 sequences are MNHNS and SASEGT. Trimming removed 3 bases from V and 1 base from J; junction bases left unmatched: 9. The CDR3 has 16 residues. Here the CDR3 reads CASSEGGTVLSYEQYF. In DNA form, the CDR3 reads TGTGCCAGCAGTGAGGGAGGGACGGTCTTATCCTACGAGCAGTACTTC.